This TCR beta chain was captured in a study of brain T cells in children with intractable seizures. General study findings and limits: Clones missing pre-surgery may reflect undersampling of that blood sample. Viral specificity was inferred only from CDR3 similarity; HCMV serostatus was unknown.

TCRdb's table, derived via immunoSEQ multiplex PCR, lists solely in-frame clones and lacks some. This table holds roughly 80,000 clones, approximately 90% found once. The CDR3 spans 13 residues. Germline loops: CDR1 MNHNS, CDR2 SASEGT. V shed 2 bases and J shed 7 bases, with 10 bases lying between them. Only cases whose brain tissue showed the highest T cell transcript signatures were sequenced. Before surgery, patients took at least one anti-epileptic drug. As regards this clone: What it recognizes is unknown.

The chain couples TRBV6-1 to TRBJ2-3; D uncertain. The sequences come from peripheral blood, collected at surgery. This clonotype was obtained from a girl under 10 years old with Rasmussen encephalitis and intractable seizures. Here the CDR3 reads CASSESPDHTQYF. Written as DNA, the CDR3 is TGTGCCAGCAGTGAATCACCCGATCATACGCAGTATTTT.